Listed here are 25 T cell receptor beta chains from one sample, sequenced in a study of T cells in Graves' hyperthyroidism and ophthalmopathy. RNA transcripts were the template for amplifying TCR beta CDR3 regions. The HTBI primer set was used in a first-round RT-PCR of the TCR CDR3. TCRdb re-derived calls from the multiplex PCR reads in MiXCR, one entry per CDR3 protein. The repertoire includes roughly 720,000 distinct CDR3 sequences, 15% to 20% of them detected once, and around a sixth sits in the top ten. Material: blood. These receptors were taken from a man in his fifties or sixties with Graves' hyperthyroidism.

This clonotype was observed at least ten times. The rearrangement links TRBV24-1 to TRBJ2-7; no firm D call. Germline CDR1 is KGHDR and CDR2 is SFDVKD. The CDR3 has 13 residues. Trimming removed 4 bases from V and 0 bases from J, with 6 bases in between. The CDR3 DNA is TGTGCCACCAGTGAACCGCACTCCTACGAGCAGTACTTC. As protein: CATSEPHSYEQYF.

The chain recombines TRBV5-1 with TRBJ2-1; the D is unclear. Trimming pared 4 bases from V and 0 bases from J, leaving 20 bases between. The germline CDR1 and CDR2 sequences are SGHRS and YFSETQ. The CDR3 length is 18 residues. For the CDR3, the DNA is TGCGCCAGCAGCCAGCTACTAACGGCCGCCAGCTCCTACAATGAGCAGTTCTTC. Its translation is CASSQLLTAASSYNEQFF.

This clonotype has ten or more counts. This chain joins TRBV5-8 and TRBJ2-5; unclear D gene. The CDR3 runs 14 residues. In germline, CDR1 is SGHTS, CDR2 YDEGEE. The ends were cut back, 4 bases at V and 0 bases at J, with 10 bases in the middle. The DNA of the CDR3 is TGTGCCAGCAGCCGCTTGTCATACCAAGAGACCCAGTACTTC. Its translation: CASSRLSYQETQYF.

This clonotype was counted ten times or more. The gene calls are TRBV27 and TRBJ2-6, with D perhaps TRBD1 (6 bases). Germline loops: CDR1 MNHEY, CDR2 SMNVEV (reference sequence). The CDR3 spans 15 residues. V was cut by 1 base and J by 4 bases, with 8 bases left in between. The CDR3 is CASSLWGPGANVLTF. For the CDR3, the DNA is TGTGCCAGCAGTTTATGGGGGCCCGGGGCCAACGTCCTGACTTTC.

This clonotype was picked up many times. The chain joins TRBV20-1 to TRBJ2-3; D not certain. The V end lost 3 bases, the J end lost 2 bases, and 12 bases lay between the germline ends. CDR1 DFQATT and CDR2 SNEGSKA come from the germline V gene (reference sequence). This CDR3 is built from 14 residues. CDR3 nucleotides: TGCAGTGCTAGGGTGGGCGGAAACACAGATACGCAGTATTTT. This encodes CSARVGGNTDTQYF.

At least ten counts were recorded for this clonotype. J is TRBJ1-1 and V is TRBV5-1; a weak D match, TRBD1 (5 bases). Germline V lookup: CDR1 SGHRS, CDR2 YFSETQ. The CDR3 extends over 14 amino acids. Trimming pared 0 bases from V and 4 bases from J, leaving 10 bases between. DNA of the CDR3: TGCGCCAGCAGCTTGGGCCACGGGGGCACTGAAGCTTTCTTT. Its protein is CASSLGHGGTEAFF.

This clonotype was observed many times. The V and J genes are TRBV18 and TRBJ2-7, with D unresolved. CDR3 length: 16 amino acids. Trimming removed 1 base at V and 0 bases at J, with 13 bases between. CDR1 is KGHSH, CDR2 LQKENI, per germline. CDR3 in amino acids: CASSPRARASSYEQYF. DNA of the CDR3: TGTGCCAGCTCACCACGTGCAAGGGCATCCTCCTACGAGCAGTACTTC. Based on the CDR3 plus reference TRBV18 and TRBJ2-7, the full variable domain is NAGVMQNPRHLVRRRGQEARLRCSPMKGHSHVYWYRQLPEEGLKFMVYLQKENIIDESGMPKERFSAEFPKEGPSILRIQQVVRGDSAAYFCASSPRARASSYEQYFGPGTRLTVT.

This clonotype was counted ten times or more. V and J are TRBV2 and TRBJ1-5; TRBD1 is a possible D gene (5 bases). CDR3 length equals 14 residues. V dropped 4 bases and J dropped 5 bases, with 12 bases sitting between them. Germline-derived CDR1 and CDR2 are SNHLY and FYNNEI. CDR3 residues: CASSVDGGYQPQHF. The CDR3 coding sequence is TGTGCCAGCAGTGTGGACGGGGGGTATCAGCCCCAGCATTTT. Full variable domain (remainder filled in from reference TRBV2 and TRBJ1-5): EPEVTQTPSHQVTQMGQEVILRCVPISNHLYFYWYRQILGQKVEFLVSFYNNEISEKSEIFDDQFSVERPDGSNFTLKIRSTKLEDSAMYFCASSVDGGYQPQHFGDGTRLSIL.

This clonotype was detected many times. V is TRBV9 and J is TRBJ2-5, with D unclear. Germline V gene lookup returns CDR1 SGDLS and CDR2 YYNGEE. The V and J ends lost 0 bases and 5 bases respectively, with 11 bases between them. This CDR3 comprises 14 residues. CDR3 DNA sequence: TGTGCCAGCAGCGTAGGCGGAATTCTGGAGACCCAGTACTTC. Translation: CASSVGGILETQYF.

This chain links TRBV28 with TRBJ1-5; 8 nucleotides match TRBD1. The CDR3 has 16 residues. V trimming: 7 bases; J trimming: 3 bases; junction bases outside the gene matches: 11. Germline CDR1 and CDR2: MDHEN and SYDVKM. CDR3 loop: CASNPTTGENNQPQHF. Here the CDR3 DNA reads TGTGCCAGCAACCCAACGACAGGGGAGAACAATCAGCCCCAGCATTTT.

This clonotype was picked up a small number of times. The J gene is TRBJ1-2, the V gene TRBV5-4, with 7 bases fitting TRBD1. This CDR3 region has 14 residues. Per germline, CDR1 SGHNT and CDR2 YYREEE (reference sequence). Losses at the gene ends were 0 bases for V and 3 bases for J; bases not matched to a gene: 2. In DNA, the CDR3 is TGTGCCAGCAGCTTGGGACAGGGAGACTATGGCTACACCTTC. Translating it yields CASSLGQGDYGYTF.

The rearrangement joins TRBV6-1 to TRBJ1-1; D gene unclear. Germline lookup yields CDR1 MNHNS and CDR2 SASEGT. V shed 10 bases and J shed 3 bases, with 6 bases lying between them. The CDR3 loop spans 10 amino acids. CDR3 residues: CATRDTEAFF. The CDR3 DNA follows: TGTGCCACCCGGGACACTGAAGCTTTCTTT.

The chain employs TRBV5-8 and TRBJ1-4; 8 bases are a match to TRBD1. V dropped 0 bases and J dropped 8; count of bases not matched to a gene: 9. Germline loops: CDR1 SGHTS, CDR2 YDEGEE. This CDR3 comprises 16 residues. The CDR3 bases are TGTGCCAGCAGCTTGGAAGGCGGACAGGGTTACGAAAAACTGTTTTTT. This codes for CASSLEGGQGYEKLFF. The full variable domain, with the rest looked up from reference TRBV5-8 and TRBJ1-4, is EAGVTQSPTHLIKTRGQQATLRCSPISGHTSVYWYQQALGLGLQFLLWYDEGEERNRGNFPPRFSGRQFPNYSSELNVNALELEDSALYLCASSLEGGQGYEKLFFGSGTQLSVL.

This clonotype appeared many times. This chain connects TRBV7-3 to TRBJ2-3, with TRBD1 as a possible D gene (5 bases). The CDR3 consists of 16 residues. V was shortened by 5 bases and J by 0 bases, with 15 bases between the two germline ends. The germline V gene encodes CDR1 SGHTA and CDR2 FQGTGA. The CDR3 sequence is CASSLMTVPSTDTQYF. The CDR3, as DNA: TGTGCCAGCAGCCTAATGACAGTACCTAGCACAGATACGCAGTATTTT.

CDR3 protein: CASSSTGGGVVAQQFF. Written as DNA, the CDR3 is TGTGCCAGCAGCTCCACAGGGGGGGGGGTGGTAGCGCAGCAGTTCTTC. The chain employs TRBV7-8 and TRBJ2-1; D is possibly TRBD1 (8 bases). Between the trimmed V and J ends, which lost 4 bases and 11 bases, there was a span of 24 bases. The CDR3 contains 16 residues. The germline CDR1 and CDR2 sequences are SGHVS and FQNEAQ.

This clonotype was picked up a small number of times. The chain is built from TRBV4-3 and TRBJ2-5; TRBD2 aligns across 9 bases. Germline lookup yields CDR1 LGHNA and CDR2 YSLEER. This CDR3 has 18 residues. V dropped 1 base and J dropped 2; count of bases not matched to a gene: 11. The CDR3 nucleotides read TGCGCCAGCAGCCAAGGGTTGGGGGCTAGCGGGATGCAAGAGACCCAGTACTTC. Protein product: CASSQGLGASGMQETQYF.

This clonotype was counted a few times. The chain recombines TRBV18 with TRBJ2-2; D possibly corresponds to TRBD1 (6 bases). Between the trimmed V and J ends, which lost 5 bases and 4 bases, there was a span of 17 bases. The CDR3 has 16 residues. Per germline, CDR1 KGHSH and CDR2 LQKENI. The CDR3 reads CASSTPGQLSTGELFF. CDR3 nucleotide sequence: TGTGCCAGCTCAACTCCGGGACAACTTAGCACCGGGGAGCTGTTTTTT.

This clonotype showed up many times. V usage is TRBV11-2 and J usage is TRBJ2-1; D is uncertain. Germline CDR1 is SGHAT and CDR2 is FQNNGV. V lost 2 bases to trimming and J lost 4 bases, with 12 bases between them. This CDR3 has 15 amino acids. The CDR3 sequence is CASSLLSLLYNEQFF. The CDR3 coding sequence is TGTGCCAGCAGCTTATTAAGTTTACTATACAATGAGCAGTTCTTC.

The V call is TRBV27, the J call TRBJ2-1; 8 bases are shared with TRBD2. The CDR3 runs to 15 residues. The V gene's germline CDR1 is MNHEY and CDR2 SMNVEV (reference sequence). V dropped 6 bases and J dropped 4; count of bases not matched to a gene: 8. This CDR3 is CASSTTGTSYNEQFF. The CDR3, as DNA: TGTGCCAGCAGCACTACCGGGACTAGTTACAATGAGCAGTTCTTC.

This clonotype appeared a few times. At one of its ends the junction is not consistent with the germline gene, which may arise from a read error. The chain carries TRBV2 and TRBJ1-3; D is ambiguous. CDR1 is SNHLY and CDR2 is FYNNEI in the germline V gene. The CDR3 sequence is 12 residues long. The CDR3 DNA reads as TGTGTCAGCAGTGAGGCTGGTAACACCATATATTTT. It translates to CVSSEAGNTIYF.

This clonotype was counted ten times or more. This chain uses TRBV4-3 with TRBJ2-7, with D tentatively TRBD1 (5 bases). The CDR3 has 16 residues. V lost 3 bases, J lost 0 bases, and 15 bases lay in between. The germline CDR1 and CDR2 sequences are LGHNA and YSLEER. The CDR3 here is CASSHQRGTGSYEQYF. The CDR3 region has the DNA TGCGCCAGCAGCCATCAAAGGGGTACGGGCTCCTACGAGCAGTACTTC.

This clonotype was seen at least ten times. The J gene is TRBJ2-3, the V gene TRBV9, with D perhaps TRBD2 (6 bases). The CDR3 has 16 residues. The germline V and J ends were trimmed by 0 bases and 4 bases, with 15 bases remaining between them. CDR1 is SGDLS and CDR2 is YYNGEE in the germline V gene. Written as DNA, the CDR3 is TGTGCCAGCAGCGTAGACCACGGGGGTCGGGCAGATACGCAGTATTTT. This sequence encodes CASSVDHGGRADTQYF.

In this sample, this clonotype turned up many times. This rearrangement joins TRBV2 to TRBJ2-5; D is unclear. The V and J ends lost 7 bases and 7 bases respectively, with 7 bases between them. The CDR3 consists of 10 residues. Germline V lookup: CDR1 SNHLY, CDR2 FYNNEI. CDR3 sequence reads: CASMTGTQYF. CDR3 nucleotides: TGTGCCAGCATGACGGGGACCCAGTACTTC.

This clonotype was observed many times. The genes are TRBV13 and TRBJ2-7, with D possibly TRBD2 on 5 matching bases. Germline V CDR1 and CDR2: PRHDT, FYEKMQ (reference sequence). Trimming took 4 bases from V and 6 from J, leaving 22 bases between them. The CDR3 extends over 16 amino acids. The CDR3 sequence: CASSSHVVRGTVEQYF. The CDR3 DNA follows: TGTGCCAGCAGCTCCCACGTTGTTCGGGGAACTGTCGAGCAGTACTTC.

The gene calls are TRBV2 and TRBJ2-1, with 16 positions matching TRBD2. This CDR3 region has 18 residues. With V trimmed by 8 bases and J by 5 bases, 12 bases remained unmatched. CDR1 is SNHLY and CDR2 is FYNNEI in the germline V gene. The DNA of the CDR3 is TGTGCCAGCTGGCCTATGGGACTAGCGGGAGGGTCGAACAATGAGCAGTTCTTC. Protein product: CASWPMGLAGGSNNEQFF.